This TCR beta chain was retrieved from a study of blood T cell repertoires in COVID-19. Turning to the study itself: Collection of acute and convalescent COVID-19 samples took place in the United States, Italy and Spain. Nucleic acid was either cDNA or gDNA, and it came from T cells, B-cell-depleted T cells, or PBMCs.

Authors' data handling: For nucleated cells, counts were estimated from reference gene primer amplification. Generated by immunoSEQ multiplex PCR, the TCRdb table keeps only in-frame clones and is missing some. V and J calls and clone size are copied from that table; D and trimming were computed from the DNA. The top ten hold roughly 30% of the sample, which has around 80,000 clones, 83% seen once. Germline V lookup: CDR1 ENHRY, CDR2 SYGVKD. V lost 4 bases and J lost 0; bases outside the gene matches: 0. This CDR3 comprises 14 residues. The material sequenced was peripheral blood. The gene calls are TRBV10-3 and TRBJ2-1, with TRBD2 matching over 7 bases. This clonotype was sampled from a woman older than 75 with acute or convalescent COVID-19. The CDR3: CAISGGSSYNEQFF. The DNA for the CDR3 is TGTGCCATCAGTGGCGGGAGCTCCTACAATGAGCAGTTCTTC.